Following are 14 T cell receptor beta chains from one sample sequenced in a study of somatic mutations in cytotoxic T cells in rheumatoid arthritis. Method: immunoSEQ multiplex PCR; TCRdb's copy keeps in-frame clones and lacks some. The data show some 20,000 clones, less than 75% seen once. The sequencing sample was made of CD8+ T cells sorted from blood. Every receptor here comes from a woman aged 55-70 years in good health.

This chain connects TRBV7-9 to TRBJ1-1; no clear D. Looked up from germline, CDR1 is SEHNR and CDR2 is FQNEAQ (reference sequence). This CDR3 region has 16 residues. Trimming cost V 6 bases and J 1 base, with 18 bases left between them. In nucleotides, the CDR3 is TGTGCCAGCAGGGGAGAGGCCCTTTCCGCGAACACTGAAGCTTTCTTT. This encodes CASRGEALSANTEAFF.

This clone showed up just a few times. The chain has TRBV27 and TRBJ1-1; 12 bases fit TRBD1. Germline V gene sequence: CDR1 MNHEY, CDR2 SMNVEV (reference sequence). V gave up 8 bases and J gave up 1 base; unmatched junction bases: 11. This CDR3 region has 17 residues. The CDR3 protein is CASAREGDRGPNTEAFF. Written as DNA, the CDR3 is TGTGCCAGCGCCCGTGAGGGGGACAGGGGGCCGAACACTGAAGCTTTCTTT.

J is TRBJ1-4 and V is TRBV23-1, with a possible D match to TRBD1 (5 bases). Being an ORF, TRBV23-1 has a function that is uncertain. The V and J ends lost 3 bases and 8 bases respectively, with 16 bases between them. The CDR3 has 15 amino acids. CDR3 bases: TGCGCCAGCAGTCAGAAACCTGGGACCGGAGAAAAACTGTTTTTT. Translation gives CASSQKPGTGEKLFF.

CDR3 sequence: CASSRTSGSPDEQFF. CDR3 nucleotide sequence: TGTGCCAGCAGCCGTACTAGCGGGAGTCCCGATGAGCAGTTCTTC. The chain combines TRBV7-2 with TRBJ2-1; TRBD2 matches 11 bases. V was clipped by 5 bases and J by 8 bases; unmatched bases: 8. The CDR3 has 15 amino acids. Germline assignment: CDR1 SGHTA and CDR2 FQGNSA.

V and J are TRBV9 and TRBJ1-2; D possibly corresponds to TRBD1 (5 bases). This CDR3 is built from 16 residues. Trimming removed 3 bases at V and 6 bases at J, with 21 bases between. CDR1 is SGDLS, CDR2 YYNGEE, per germline. CDR3 amino acids: CASSAGDGYQQHGYTF. The CDR3 DNA reads TGTGCCAGCAGCGCTGGGGACGGCTACCAACAGCATGGCTACACCTTC.

This clone is a singleton in its sample. The V and J genes are TRBV27 and TRBJ2-7; D not resolved. This CDR3 contains 10 residues. CDR1 is MNHEY and CDR2 is SMNVEV in the germline V gene (reference sequence). The V and J ends lost 8 bases and 4 bases respectively, with 6 bases between them. The CDR3 DNA reads TGTGCCAGCGGGATTTACGAGCAGTACTTC. This gives the protein CASGIYEQYF.

The chain carries TRBV5-6 and TRBJ2-1, with 12 bases lining up with TRBD2. The CDR3 length is 14 residues. Looked up from germline, CDR1 is SGHDT and CDR2 is YYEEEE. The J segment lost 12 bases and the V segment lost 0 bases, leaving 4 bases of the junction unmatched. The CDR3 nucleotides read TGTGCCAGCAGCTTGGGGCTAGCGGGAGGGGTGCAGTTCTTC. Its translation: CASSLGLAGGVQFF.

The rearrangement joins TRBV4-1 to TRBJ1-2, with TRBD1 matching over 11 bases. With V trimmed by 1 base and J by 6 bases, 4 bases remained unmatched. The germline V gene has CDR1 MGHRA and CDR2 YSYEKL. The CDR3 is 15 amino acids. Here the CDR3 DNA reads TGCGCCAGCAGCCAAGGAGGACAGGGGGCGGATGGCTACACCTTC. Translating it yields CASSQGGQGADGYTF.

The genes are TRBV29-1 and TRBJ1-2; D is unclear. V gave up 6 bases and J gave up 2 bases, with 13 bases separating them. The germline CDR1 and CDR2 sequences are SQVTM and ANQGSEA. The CDR3 has 13 residues. In DNA form, the CDR3 reads TGCAGCGTGGCGGTGAGAGGGAACTATGGCTACACCTTC. It yields the protein CSVAVRGNYGYTF.

The chain recombines TRBV27 with TRBJ2-2; tentative D call: TRBD1 (5 bases). Per the germline V gene, CDR1 is MNHEY and CDR2 is SMNVEV (reference sequence). The V end was cut by 8 bases, the J end by 5 bases, with 12 bases between. The CDR3 covers 13 residues. The DNA for the CDR3 is TGTGCCAGCGCCGCAGGGAAGACCGGGGAGCTGTTTTTT. Protein: CASAAGKTGELFF.

The CDR3 loop reads CASSATGGANEKLFF. The DNA of the CDR3 is TGTGCCAGCAGTGCCACAGGGGGCGCGAATGAAAAACTGTTTTTT. The chain employs TRBV6-4 and TRBJ1-4; 9 nucleotides line up with TRBD1. This CDR3 has 15 residues. Germline values: CDR1 MRHNA, CDR2 SNTAGT. The V segment lost 4 bases and the J segment 5 bases; nucleotides outside the gene matches: 5.

V and J are TRBV11-2 and TRBJ2-7, with 9 nucleotides matching TRBD2. V lost 11 bases to trimming and J lost 2 bases; unmatched junction nucleotides: 7. Germline V gives CDR1 SGHAT, CDR2 FQNNGV. The CDR3 totals 13 residues. The DNA of the CDR3 is TGTGCCGGAGCGGCGGGAGGGACCTACGAGCAGTACTTC. Protein sequence: CAGAAGGTYEQYF.

The chain is built from TRBV5-4 and TRBJ1-1; no reliable D call. V was shortened by 0 bases and J by 1 base, with 7 bases between the two germline ends. The CDR3 spans 14 residues. Germline V gene data show CDR1 as SGHNT and CDR2 as YYREEE (reference sequence). This CDR3 reads CASSLEAGNTEAFF. The CDR3 coding sequence is TGTGCCAGCAGCTTGGAGGCAGGGAACACTGAAGCTTTCTTT.

The J gene is TRBJ1-5, the V gene TRBV2; D ambiguous. V was shortened by 6 bases and J by 7 bases, with 16 bases between the two germline ends. Germline values: CDR1 SNHLY, CDR2 FYNNEI. This CDR3 has 14 residues. This CDR3 reads CASRAGDFDQPQHF. The CDR3 nucleotides read TGTGCCAGCAGGGCCGGAGATTTCGACCAGCCCCAGCATTTT.